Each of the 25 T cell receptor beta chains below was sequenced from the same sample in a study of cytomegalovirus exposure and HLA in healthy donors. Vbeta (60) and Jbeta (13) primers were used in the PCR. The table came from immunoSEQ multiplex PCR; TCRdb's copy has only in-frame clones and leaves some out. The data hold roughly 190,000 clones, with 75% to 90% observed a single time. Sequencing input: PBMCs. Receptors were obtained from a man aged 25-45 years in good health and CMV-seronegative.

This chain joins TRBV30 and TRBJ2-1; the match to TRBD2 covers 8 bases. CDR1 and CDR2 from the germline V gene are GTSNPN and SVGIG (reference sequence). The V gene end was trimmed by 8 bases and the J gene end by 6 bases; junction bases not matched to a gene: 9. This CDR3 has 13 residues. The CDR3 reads CARGGGGSNEQFF. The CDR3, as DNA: TGTGCCCGCGGGGGCGGGGGGAGCAATGAGCAGTTCTTC. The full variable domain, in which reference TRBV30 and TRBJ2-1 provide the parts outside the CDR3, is SQTIHQWPATLVQPVGSPLSLECTVEGTSNPNLYWYRQAAGRGLQLLFYSVGIGQISSEVPQNLSASRPQDRQFILSSKKLLLSDSGFYLCARGGGGSNEQFFGPGTRLTVL.

The CDR3, as DNA: TGCGCCAGCAGCTTGGCCGTGCGGTCGGGCGAGCAGTACTTC. This gives the protein CASSLAVRSGEQYF. The genes are TRBV5-1 and TRBJ2-7, with D hard to call. Germline V gives CDR1 SGHRS, CDR2 YFSETQ. This CDR3 has 14 amino acids. Trimming left V 0 bases short and J 6 bases short, with 13 bases between. Supplemented by reference TRBV5-1 and TRBJ2-7, the full variable domain reads KAGVTQTPRYLIKTRGQQVTLSCSPISGHRSVSWYQQTPGQGLQFLFEYFSETQRNKGNFPGRFSGRQFSNSRSEMNVSTLELGDSALYLCASSLAVRSGEQYFGPGTRLTVT.

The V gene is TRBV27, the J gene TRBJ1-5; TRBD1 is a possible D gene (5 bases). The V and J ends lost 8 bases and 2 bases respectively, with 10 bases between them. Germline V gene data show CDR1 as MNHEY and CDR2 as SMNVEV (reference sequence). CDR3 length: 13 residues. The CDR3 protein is CASGGRGNQPQHF. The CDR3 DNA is TGTGCCAGCGGTGGCAGGGGCAATCAGCCCCAGCATTTT.

Written as DNA, the CDR3 is TGTGCCAGCAGTTTAGACACCTCGGAGACCCAGTACTTC. It encodes CASSLDTSETQYF. This chain joins TRBV27 and TRBJ2-5; D gene uncertain. Germline V CDR1 and CDR2: MNHEY, SMNVEV (reference sequence). CDR3 length equals 13 residues. Between the trimmed V and J ends, which lost 2 bases and 5 bases, there was a span of 9 bases.

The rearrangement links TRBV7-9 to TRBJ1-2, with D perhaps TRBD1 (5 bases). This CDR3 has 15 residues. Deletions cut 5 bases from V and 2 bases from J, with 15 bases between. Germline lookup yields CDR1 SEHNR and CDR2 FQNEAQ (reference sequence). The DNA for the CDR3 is TGTGCCAGCAGCCACCTAACGACAGAAAACTATGGCTACACCTTC. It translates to CASSHLTTENYGYTF.

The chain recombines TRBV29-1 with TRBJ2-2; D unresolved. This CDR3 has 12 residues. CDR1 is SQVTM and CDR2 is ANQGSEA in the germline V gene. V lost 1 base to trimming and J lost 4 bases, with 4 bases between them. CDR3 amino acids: CSVEGSTGELFF. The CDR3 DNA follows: TGCAGCGTTGAAGGGAGCACCGGGGAGCTGTTTTTT.

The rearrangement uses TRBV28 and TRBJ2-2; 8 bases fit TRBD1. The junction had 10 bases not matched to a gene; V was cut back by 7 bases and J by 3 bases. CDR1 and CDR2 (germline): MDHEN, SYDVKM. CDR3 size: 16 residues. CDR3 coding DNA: TGTGCCAGCACCGTAACAGGGGGAAGGGACACCGGGGAGCTGTTTTTT. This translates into CASTVTGGRDTGELFF.

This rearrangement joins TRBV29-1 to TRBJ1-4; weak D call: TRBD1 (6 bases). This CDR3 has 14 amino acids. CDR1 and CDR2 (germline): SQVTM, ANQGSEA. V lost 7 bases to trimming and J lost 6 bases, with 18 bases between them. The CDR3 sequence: CSADTGIGYEKLFF. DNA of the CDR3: TGCAGCGCCGATACAGGGATTGGTTATGAAAAACTGTTTTTT.

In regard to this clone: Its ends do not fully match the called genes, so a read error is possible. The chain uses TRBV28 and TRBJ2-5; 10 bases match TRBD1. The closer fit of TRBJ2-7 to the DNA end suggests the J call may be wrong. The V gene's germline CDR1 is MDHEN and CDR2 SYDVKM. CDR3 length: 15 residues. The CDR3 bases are TGTGCCAGCACCTCCGGGACAGGGGTCTCCTCCGAGCAGTACTTC. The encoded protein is CASTSGTGVSSEQYF.

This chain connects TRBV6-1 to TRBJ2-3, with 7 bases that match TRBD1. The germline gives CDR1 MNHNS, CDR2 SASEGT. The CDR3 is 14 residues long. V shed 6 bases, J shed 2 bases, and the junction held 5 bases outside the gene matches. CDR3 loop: CASSGTAYTDTQYF. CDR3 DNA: TGTGCCAGCAGCGGGACAGCGTACACAGATACGCAGTATTTT.

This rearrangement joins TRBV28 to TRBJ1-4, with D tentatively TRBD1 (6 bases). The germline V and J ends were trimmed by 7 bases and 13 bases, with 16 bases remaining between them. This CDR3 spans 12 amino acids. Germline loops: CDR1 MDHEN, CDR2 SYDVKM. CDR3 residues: CASTTGFIVLFF. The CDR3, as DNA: TGTGCCAGCACGACAGGTTTTATAGTACTGTTTTTT. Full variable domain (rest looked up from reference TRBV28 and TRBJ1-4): DVKVTQSSRYLVKRTGEKVFLECVQDMDHENMFWYRQDPGLGLRLIYFSYDVKMKEKGDIPEGYSVSREKKERFSLILESASTNQTSMYLCASTTGFIVLFFGSGTQLSVL.

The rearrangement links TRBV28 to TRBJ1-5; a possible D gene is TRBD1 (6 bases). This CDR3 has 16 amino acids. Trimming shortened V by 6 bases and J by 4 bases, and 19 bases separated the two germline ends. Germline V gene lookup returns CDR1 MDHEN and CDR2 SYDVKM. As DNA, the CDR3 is TGTGCCAGCAGCTGGGGGTCGACAGGACCGAATCAGCCCCAGCATTTT. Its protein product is CASSWGSTGPNQPQHF.

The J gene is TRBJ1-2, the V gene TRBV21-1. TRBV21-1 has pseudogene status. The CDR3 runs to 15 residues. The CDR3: CASSSRWGGEDGYTF. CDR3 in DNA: TGTGCCAGCAGCAGCCGGTGGGGGGGCGAGGATGGCTACACCTTC.

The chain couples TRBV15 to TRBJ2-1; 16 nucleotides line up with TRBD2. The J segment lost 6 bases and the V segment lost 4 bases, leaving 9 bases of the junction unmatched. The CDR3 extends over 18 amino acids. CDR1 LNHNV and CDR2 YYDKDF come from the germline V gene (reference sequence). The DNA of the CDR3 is TGTGCCACCAGCATTTCGGGACTAGCGGGAGGGAGTGGCAATGAGCAGTTCTTC. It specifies CATSISGLAGGSGNEQFF.

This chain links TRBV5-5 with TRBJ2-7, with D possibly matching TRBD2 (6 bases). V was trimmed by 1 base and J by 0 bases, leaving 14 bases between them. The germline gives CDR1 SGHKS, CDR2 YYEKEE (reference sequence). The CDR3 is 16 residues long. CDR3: CASSLSLWGDSYEQYF. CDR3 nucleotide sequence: TGTGCCAGCAGCTTGAGTCTTTGGGGGGACTCCTACGAGCAGTACTTC. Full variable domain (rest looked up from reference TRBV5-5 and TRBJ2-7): DAGVTQSPTHLIKTRGQQVTLRCSPISGHKSVSWYQQVLGQGPQFIFQYYEKEERGRGNFPDRFSARQFPNYSSELNVNALLLGDSALYLCASSLSLWGDSYEQYFGPGTRLTVT.

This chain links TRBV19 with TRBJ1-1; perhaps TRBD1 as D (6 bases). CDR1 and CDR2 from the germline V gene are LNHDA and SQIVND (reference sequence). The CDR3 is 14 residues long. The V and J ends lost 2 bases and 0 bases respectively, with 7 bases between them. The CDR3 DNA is TGTGCCAGTAGTATACAGGGGTTGAACACTGAAGCTTTCTTT. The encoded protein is CASSIQGLNTEAFF.

The CDR3 here is CASSLGGLLGQPRRGYTF. CDR3 DNA sequence: TGTGCCAGCAGCTTAGGGGGATTACTGGGACAGCCACGGCGTGGCTACACCTTC. V and J are TRBV7-8 and TRBJ1-2; 7 bases are shared with TRBD1. In germline, CDR1 is SGHVS, CDR2 FQNEAQ. The CDR3 is 18 residues long. The trim removed 1 base at V and 7 bases at J, leaving 18 bases unmatched.

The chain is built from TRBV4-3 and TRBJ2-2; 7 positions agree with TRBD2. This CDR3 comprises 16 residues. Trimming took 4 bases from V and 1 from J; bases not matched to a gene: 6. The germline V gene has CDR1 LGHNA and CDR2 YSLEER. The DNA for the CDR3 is TGCGCCAGCAGCCCATTAGCGGGTGAGAACACCGGGGAGCTGTTTTTT. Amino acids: CASSPLAGENTGELFF.

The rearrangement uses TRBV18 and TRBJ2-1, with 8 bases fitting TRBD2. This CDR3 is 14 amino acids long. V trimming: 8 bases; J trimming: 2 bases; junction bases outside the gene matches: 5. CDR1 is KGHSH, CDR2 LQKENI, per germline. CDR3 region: CASVSGKPYNEQFF. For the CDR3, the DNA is TGTGCCAGCGTTAGCGGGAAGCCCTACAATGAGCAGTTCTTC.

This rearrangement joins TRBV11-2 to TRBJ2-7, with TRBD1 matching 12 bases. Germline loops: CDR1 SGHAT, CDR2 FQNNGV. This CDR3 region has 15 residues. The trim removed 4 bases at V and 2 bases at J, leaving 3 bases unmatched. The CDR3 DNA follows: TGTGCCAGCAGCTCCGGGGACAGGGGGCCCTACGAGCAGTACTTC. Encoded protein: CASSSGDRGPYEQYF. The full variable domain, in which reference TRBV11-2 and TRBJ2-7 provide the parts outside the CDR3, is EAGVAQSPRYKIIEKRQSVAFWCNPISGHATLYWYQQILGQGPKLLIQFQNNGVVDDSQLPKDRFSAERLKGVDSTLKIQPAKLEDSAVYLCASSSGDRGPYEQYFGPGTRLTVT.

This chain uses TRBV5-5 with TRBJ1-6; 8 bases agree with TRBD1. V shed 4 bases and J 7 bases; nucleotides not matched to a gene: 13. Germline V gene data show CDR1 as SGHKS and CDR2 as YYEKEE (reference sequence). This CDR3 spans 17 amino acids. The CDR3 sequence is CASSPDREVTFNSPLHF. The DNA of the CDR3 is TGTGCCAGCAGCCCGGACAGGGAAGTTACTTTCAATTCACCCCTCCACTTT.

CDR3 amino acids: CASSRPGQGSEAFF. CDR3 sequence (DNA): TGTGCCAGCAGCCGCCCGGGACAGGGCTCTGAAGCTTTCTTT. The chain joins TRBV6-5 to TRBJ1-1; 9 positions match TRBD1. Trimming took 6 bases from V and 6 from J; bases not matched to a gene: 8. From germline, CDR1 is MNHEY and CDR2 SVGAGI. CDR3 length: 14 residues.

CDR3 DNA: TGTGCCTTAACCGGGGCTCCTAGGGGGGCTTTCTTT. This translates into CALTGAPRGAFF. This chain uses TRBV6-4 with TRBJ1-1; possibly TRBD1 for D (6 bases). Between the trimmed V and J ends, which lost 11 bases and 11 bases, there was a span of 21 bases. Germline-derived CDR1 and CDR2 are MRHNA and SNTAGT. The CDR3 covers 12 residues.

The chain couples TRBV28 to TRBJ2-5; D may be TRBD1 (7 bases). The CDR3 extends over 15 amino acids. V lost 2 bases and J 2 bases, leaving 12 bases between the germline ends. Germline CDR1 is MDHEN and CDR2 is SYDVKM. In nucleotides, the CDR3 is TGTGCCAGCAGTTTACCAGGGGGAGGTCAAGAGACCCAGTACTTC. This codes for CASSLPGGGQETQYF.

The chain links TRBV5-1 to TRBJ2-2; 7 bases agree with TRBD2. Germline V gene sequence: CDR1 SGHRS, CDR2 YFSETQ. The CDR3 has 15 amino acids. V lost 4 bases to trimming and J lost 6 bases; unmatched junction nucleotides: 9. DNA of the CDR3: TGCGCCAGCAGCGGCTGGACTAGGTCTCCCGGGGAGCTGTTTTTT. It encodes CASSGWTRSPGELFF.